Below, 25 T cell receptor beta chains from the same sample are listed, as sequenced in a study of blood T cell repertoires in COVID-19. The data were produced by immunoSEQ multiplex PCR, yet TCRdb's version contains in-frame clones alone and is incomplete. The profile shows fewer than 500,000 clones, around 87% of them singletons. The sample consisted of PBMCs or T cells enriched from blood (not recorded which). These TCRs come from a man aged 25 to 45 who had recovered from COVID-19.

J is TRBJ2-3 and V is TRBV7-3, with TRBD2 identical over 8 bases. The trim removed 7 bases at V and 0 bases at J, leaving 3 bases unmatched. The CDR3 has 14 amino acids. The germline CDR1 and CDR2 sequences are SGHTA and FQGTGA. For the CDR3, the DNA is TGTGCCAGCAAGGCGGGGGGAAGCACAGATACGCAGTATTTT. Protein: CASKAGGSTDTQYF.

The V and J genes are TRBV4-3 and TRBJ1-4, with D possibly being TRBD1 (6 bases). CDR1 and CDR2 (germline): LGHNA, YSLEER. This CDR3 region has 15 residues. V lost 0 bases, J lost 7 bases, and 12 bases lay in between. The CDR3 nucleotides are TGCGCCAGCAGCCAAGATCAGGGGAGGGTTGAAAAACTGTTTTTT. It codes for CASSQDQGRVEKLFF.

This clone was counted ten times or more. The rearrangement joins TRBV18 to TRBJ1-2; the D is unclear. Germline V gene data show CDR1 as KGHSH and CDR2 as LQKENI. This CDR3 is 13 amino acids long. Trimming removed 6 bases at V and 2 bases at J, with 10 bases between. The CDR3 nucleotides read TGTGCCAGCTCCCCAGGAGAAAACTATGGCTACACCTTC. Translated: CASSPGENYGYTF.

The chain joins TRBV3-1 (or the pseudogene TRBV3-2) to TRBJ2-7; possible D gene TRBD1, 5 bases. The germline V gene has CDR1 LGHDT and CDR2 YNNKEL (reference sequence). V lost 3 bases, J lost 1 base, and 13 bases lay in between. The CDR3 is 15 residues long. The CDR3 DNA reads TGTGCCAGCAGCCATGGACATCCACCATCCTACGAGCAGTACTTC. It translates to CASSHGHPPSYEQYF.

The chain recombines TRBV6-4 with TRBJ2-2, with D unresolved. This CDR3 is built from 14 residues. Between the trimmed V and J ends, which lost 6 bases and 0 bases, there was a span of 8 bases. Germline V lookup: CDR1 MRHNA, CDR2 SNTAGT. CDR3 in amino acids: CASRCLANTGELFF. The CDR3 coding sequence is TGTGCCAGCAGGTGTCTCGCGAACACCGGGGAGCTGTTTTTT.

The chain is built from TRBV7-2 and TRBJ2-7; 7 positions match TRBD2. V trimming: 5 bases; J trimming: 0 bases; junction bases outside the gene matches: 7. This CDR3 region has 15 residues. Germline assignment: CDR1 SGHTA and CDR2 FQGNSA. For the CDR3, the DNA is TGTGCCAGCAGCCTTCGTGCTAGCGGCTCCTACGAGCAGTACTTC. Residues: CASSLRASGSYEQYF.

This chain links TRBV7-9 with TRBJ2-7, with TRBD1 matching 7 bases. The CDR3 loop spans 11 amino acids. Germline values: CDR1 SEHNR, CDR2 FQNEAQ (reference sequence). After removal of 10 bases from V and 5 bases from J, the junction contained 5 bases not matched to a gene. The CDR3 loop is CATFDRDEQYF. CDR3 DNA: TGTGCCACCTTTGACAGGGACGAGCAGTACTTC. Together with reference TRBV7-9 and TRBJ2-7, the CDR3 gives the full variable domain: DTGVSQNPRHKITKRGQNVTFRCDPISEHNRLYWYRQTLGQGPEFLTYFQNEAQLEKSRLLSDRFSAERPKGSFSTLEIQRTEQGDSAMYLCATFDRDEQYFGPGTRLTVT.

In its sample, this clone was seen once. CDR3 sequence: CASSPGQFYEQYF. CDR3 DNA sequence: TGTGCCAGCAGTCCGGGACAGTTCTACGAGCAGTACTTC. The chain recombines TRBV6-5 with TRBJ2-7; 7 nucleotides align to TRBD1. V shed 5 bases and J 3 bases; nucleotides not matched to a gene: 4. Germline loops: CDR1 MNHEY, CDR2 SVGAGI. CDR3 size: 13 residues.

As concerns this clone: Other DNA sequences in this specimen translate into the identical CDR3. J is TRBJ2-7 and V is TRBV5-4; a possible D gene is TRBD2 (6 bases). Germline values: CDR1 SGHNT, CDR2 YYREEE (reference sequence). V was cut by 4 bases and J by 4 bases, with 12 bases left in between. This CDR3 spans 13 amino acids. The CDR3 bases are TGTGCCAGCAGCCCGGGGACTTTTTACGAGCAGTACTTC. This sequence encodes CASSPGTFYEQYF.

The J gene is TRBJ2-7, the V gene TRBV11-2; D is perhaps TRBD1 (6 bases). V was clipped by 1 base and J by 3 bases, with 10 bases between them. From germline, CDR1 is SGHAT and CDR2 FQNNGV. The CDR3 spans 14 residues. The CDR3 loop is CASSLGQGRYEQYF. In DNA, the CDR3 is TGTGCCAGCAGCTTAGGTCAGGGGCGCTACGAGCAGTACTTC.

V is TRBV19 and J is TRBJ1-3; D is perhaps TRBD1 (5 bases). Germline CDR1 and CDR2: LNHDA and SQIVND (reference sequence). The CDR3 has 14 residues. Trimming stripped 5 bases from V and 0 bases from J, with 8 bases between. This chain's CDR3 is CASSGDYSGNTIYF. In DNA, the CDR3 is TGTGCCAGTAGTGGGGACTACTCTGGAAACACCATATATTTT.

This clone appeared a single time. The chain uses TRBV19 and TRBJ1-1; TRBD1 matches 9 bases. Germline CDR1 LNHDA, CDR2 SQIVND (reference sequence). The trim removed 7 bases at V and 5 bases at J, leaving 11 bases unmatched. The CDR3 covers 15 residues. This chain's CDR3 is CASTQQGARRTEAFF. As DNA, the CDR3 is TGTGCCAGTACCCAACAGGGGGCAAGGAGGACTGAAGCTTTCTTT.

This clone was counted only a few times. The chain recombines TRBV9 with TRBJ1-4, with D hard to call. CDR3 length: 14 amino acids. Germline V gene lookup returns CDR1 SGDLS and CDR2 YYNGEE. The ends were cut back, 2 bases at V and 4 bases at J, with 9 bases in the middle. CDR3 loop: CASSVDTFNEKLFF. The DNA for the CDR3 is TGTGCCAGCAGCGTCGACACCTTTAATGAAAAACTGTTTTTT.

The rearrangement joins TRBV14 to TRBJ1-3; no clear D. CDR3 length: 15 amino acids. CDR1 is SGHDN, CDR2 FVKESK, per germline. V lost 0 bases and J 5 bases, leaving 11 bases between the germline ends. Here the CDR3 reads CASSQDQTLRNTIYF. CDR3 DNA: TGTGCCAGCAGCCAAGACCAGACACTCCGAAACACCATATATTTT.

The chain has TRBV25-1 and TRBJ1-4; D perhaps matches TRBD1 (6 bases). Looked up from germline, CDR1 is MGHDK and CDR2 is SYGVNS. V was shortened by 3 bases and J by 4 bases, with 21 bases between the two germline ends. This CDR3 has 18 amino acids. DNA of the CDR3: TGTGCCAGCAGTGAGGGCCTTTTCGTGGACAGCTTTAATGAAAAACTGTTTTTT. Encoded protein: CASSEGLFVDSFNEKLFF.

The chain carries TRBV27 and TRBJ1-6; 9 bases are a match to TRBD1. Trimming at V came to 3 bases and at J to 2 bases, leaving 2 bases not matched to a gene. CDR1 and CDR2 (germline): MNHEY, SMNVEV (reference sequence). The CDR3 contains 16 residues. DNA of the CDR3: TGTGCCAGCAGTTTGGGACAGGGCCCCTATAATTCACCCCTCCACTTT. This encodes CASSLGQGPYNSPLHF.

This chain uses TRBV3-1 (or the pseudogene TRBV3-2) with TRBJ2-7; 10 nucleotides match TRBD1. The CDR3 has 16 residues. V lost 2 bases to trimming and J lost 7 bases; unmatched junction nucleotides: 11. In germline, CDR1 is LGHDT, CDR2 YNNKEL (reference sequence). Written as DNA, the CDR3 is TGTGCCAGCAGCCAATCCCCGGACAGGGGGTTTCAAGAGCAGTACTTC. Protein product: CASSQSPDRGFQEQYF.

The sample holds a few counts of this clone. This chain links TRBV28 with TRBJ2-7; D is possibly TRBD2 (6 bases). Germline CDR1 MDHEN, CDR2 SYDVKM. V was trimmed by 8 bases and J by 9 bases, leaving 17 bases between them. The CDR3 is 12 amino acids. Here the CDR3 reads CASETSSKRQYF. The CDR3, as DNA: TGTGCCAGCGAGACTAGTTCGAAGAGGCAGTACTTC.

The chain couples TRBV5-1 to TRBJ1-5; TRBD1 aligns across 9 bases. J gave up 8 bases and V 4 bases, and 10 bases lay outside the gene matches. The germline CDR1 and CDR2 sequences are SGHRS and YFSETQ. The CDR3 length is 15 residues. The CDR3 spells CASSVGGQGSEPQHF. The CDR3 DNA reads as TGCGCCAGCAGCGTGGGGGGACAGGGTTCTGAGCCCCAGCATTTT.

The rearrangement uses TRBV10-3 and TRBJ1-2; 9 bases are shared with TRBD1. V lost 10 bases, J lost 5 bases, and 8 bases stayed unmatched. The CDR3 extends over 13 amino acids. Germline loops: CDR1 ENHRY, CDR2 SYGVKD. CDR3 DNA: TGTGCCACCGGTGGGGGACAGGGTTATGGCTACACCTTC. This sequence encodes CATGGGQGYGYTF.

The V call is TRBV3-1 (or the pseudogene TRBV3-2), the J call TRBJ2-2; D is unclear. This CDR3 region has 13 residues. Per germline, CDR1 LGHDT and CDR2 YNNKEL (reference sequence). The V and J ends lost 1 base and 6 bases respectively, with 6 bases between them. In nucleotides, the CDR3 is TGTGCCAGCAGCCAAGGACTTTCCGGGGAGCTGTTTTTT. Amino acid sequence: CASSQGLSGELFF.

The rearrangement uses TRBV11-1 and TRBJ1-1; D remains unclear. The CDR3 has 14 amino acids. V dropped 6 bases and J dropped 1 base, with 12 bases sitting between them. CDR1 is SGHAT and CDR2 is FQDESV in the germline V gene (reference sequence). CDR3 protein: CASRPRGWNTEAFF. The CDR3 DNA is TGTGCCAGCAGACCCCGGGGATGGAACACTGAAGCTTTCTTT.

The rearrangement links TRBV6-5 to TRBJ2-3, with 8 bases identical to TRBD2. Germline V CDR1 and CDR2: MNHEY, SVGAGI. This CDR3 spans 15 amino acids. Unmatched junction bases numbered 6, after V lost 6 bases and J lost 1 base. The CDR3 sequence: CASRWEAGGTDTQYF. The CDR3, as DNA: TGTGCCAGCAGATGGGAAGCGGGGGGCACAGATACGCAGTATTTT.

This sequence joins TRBV18 and TRBJ1-4; D possibly corresponds to TRBD1 (5 bases). V was shortened by 3 bases and J by 4 bases, with 15 bases between the two germline ends. The CDR3 length is 16 residues. Germline V gives CDR1 KGHSH, CDR2 LQKENI. CDR3 sequence: CASSPWAGKNNEKLFF. As DNA, the CDR3 is TGTGCCAGCTCACCTTGGGCAGGGAAGAATAATGAAAAACTGTTTTTT.

This rearrangement joins TRBV7-9 to TRBJ1-1; no definite D call. Germline-derived CDR1 and CDR2 are SEHNR and FQNEAQ (reference sequence). Trimming pared 3 bases from V and 1 base from J, leaving 24 bases between. The CDR3 is 19 residues long. The CDR3 region is CASSFPKSSAGGTNTEAFF. CDR3 DNA sequence: TGTGCCAGCAGCTTCCCGAAATCCTCGGCGGGAGGAACGAACACTGAAGCTTTCTTT.